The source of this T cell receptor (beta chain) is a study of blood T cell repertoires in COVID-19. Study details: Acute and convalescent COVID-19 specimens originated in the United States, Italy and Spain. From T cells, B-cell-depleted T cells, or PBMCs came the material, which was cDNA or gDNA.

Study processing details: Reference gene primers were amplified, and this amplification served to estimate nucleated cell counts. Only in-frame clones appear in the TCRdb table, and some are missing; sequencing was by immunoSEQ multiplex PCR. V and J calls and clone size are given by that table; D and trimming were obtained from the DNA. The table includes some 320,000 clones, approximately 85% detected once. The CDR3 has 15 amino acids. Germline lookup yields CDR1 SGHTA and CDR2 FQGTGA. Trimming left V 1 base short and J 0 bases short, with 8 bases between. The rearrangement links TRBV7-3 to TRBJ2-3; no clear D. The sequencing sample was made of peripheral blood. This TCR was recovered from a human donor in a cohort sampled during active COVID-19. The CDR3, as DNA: TGTGCCAGCAGCTTAATGGGCACAAGCACAGATACGCAGTATTTT. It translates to CASSLMGTSTDTQYF. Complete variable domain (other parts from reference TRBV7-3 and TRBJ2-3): GAGVSQTPSNKVTEKGKYVELRCDPISGHTALYWYRQSLGQGPEFLIYFQGTGAADDSGLPNDRFFAVRPEGSVSTLKIQRTERGDSAVYLCASSLMGTSTDTQYFGPGTRLTVL.